These T cell receptor beta chains were read from a single sample in a study of shared clonotypes between healthy human individuals. Data came from immunoSEQ multiplex PCR; TCRdb stores just in-frame clones and leaves some out. The sample includes 2 million to 2.5 million clones, approximately 94% of them seen just once. Sequenced: naive CD4+ T cells sorted from blood. These receptors came from a man younger than 30 in good health. Both conserved end residues are part of each CDR3. Fields, in order: V gene, CDR3 protein.

V gene: TRBV30
CDR3 protein: CAWEGQGTPYEQYF

V gene: TRBV5-1
CDR3 protein: CASSGDGLQETQYF

V gene: TRBV11-1
CDR3 protein: CASSLGDWGANYEQYF

V gene: TRBV7-9
CDR3 protein: CASSFAGVANEKLFF

V gene: TRBV6-1
CDR3 protein: CAHGASNSNQPQHF

V gene: TRBV5-1
CDR3 protein: CASSPDAYTGELFF

V gene: TRBV7-2
CDR3 protein: CASSPGQTNSPLHF

V gene: TRBV4-3
CDR3 protein: CASSQDEREGRGAGANVLTF

V gene: TRBV11-2
CDR3 protein: CASSGRTGGTEAFF

V gene: TRBV25-1
CDR3 protein: CASTSGGGTEAFF

V gene: TRBV19
CDR3 protein: CASSIMSAASIQYF

V gene: TRBV11-3
CDR3 protein: CASSRTMNTEAFF

V gene: TRBV10-3
CDR3 protein: CATLSGRDQETQYF

V gene: TRBV12-5
CDR3 protein: CASGLVMGGTQYF

V gene: TRBV5-4
CDR3 protein: CASSSPGTVETQYF

V gene: TRBV7-2
CDR3 protein: CASSSTGRGADTQYF

V gene: TRBV7-2
CDR3 protein: CASSLVAGAGTEAFF

V gene: TRBV5-1
CDR3 protein: CASSLREPQETQYF

V gene: TRBV7-2
CDR3 protein: CASSLGRGTSGRNFYEQYF

V gene: TRBV7-9
CDR3 protein: CASSARTTQGENNQYF

V gene: TRBV6-6
CDR3 protein: CASSGAAGANVLTF

V gene: TRBV6-5
CDR3 protein: CASSRTGWDYGYTF

V gene: TRBV6-1
CDR3 protein: CAILGQAFYNEQFF

V gene: TRBV28
CDR3 protein: CASSAGTGRLSSYNEQFF

V gene: TRBV19
CDR3 protein: CASSIPGRGGETQYF

V gene: TRBV9
CDR3 protein: CASSVDGSSGNTIYF

V gene: TRBV6-5
CDR3 protein: CASSLGQLGANEQFF

V gene: TRBV7-2
CDR3 protein: CASSPSYEQYF

V gene: TRBV5-1
CDR3 protein: CASSSQPGQFYEQYF

V gene: TRBV29-1
CDR3 protein: CSVFGTEAFF

V gene: TRBV19
CDR3 protein: CASSMAGTEYSPLHF

V gene: TRBV7-2
CDR3 protein: CASSRRTAAEQFF

V gene: TRBV7-2
CDR3 protein: CASSFGWDRVNQPQHF

V gene: TRBV5-1
CDR3 protein: CASSLGGGNTEAFF

V gene: TRBV27
CDR3 protein: CATNAGPLAKNIQYF

V gene: TRBV6-5
CDR3 protein: CASRQGLFSYEQYF

V gene: TRBV19
CDR3 protein: CAASRQGANEKLFF

V gene: TRBV7-2
CDR3 protein: CASSLVPGNSETQYF

V gene: TRBV6-1
CDR3 protein: CASSNAPSGNQPQHF

V gene: TRBV7-6
CDR3 protein: CASSPSLYTQYF

V gene: TRBV29-1
CDR3 protein: CSAAGGTGPATQYF

V gene: TRBV7-3
CDR3 protein: CASSLTSGPPRNQPQHF

V gene: TRBV6-5
CDR3 protein: CASARDRVGTYEQYF

V gene: TRBV28
CDR3 protein: CASSLRGGTETQYF

V gene: TRBV5-1
CDR3 protein: CASSLRDTDTQYF

V gene: TRBV6-5
CDR3 protein: CASSRAGSSYGYTF

V gene: TRBV2
CDR3 protein: CASSLHRGQADEQYF

V gene: TRBV7-2
CDR3 protein: CAVSGRKNTGELFF

V gene: TRBV15
CDR3 protein: CATGSGRRNTGELFF

V gene: TRBV9
CDR3 protein: CASSPPLPSRNTDTQYF

V gene: TRBV5-4
CDR3 protein: CASSTKGLAEAGMREQYF